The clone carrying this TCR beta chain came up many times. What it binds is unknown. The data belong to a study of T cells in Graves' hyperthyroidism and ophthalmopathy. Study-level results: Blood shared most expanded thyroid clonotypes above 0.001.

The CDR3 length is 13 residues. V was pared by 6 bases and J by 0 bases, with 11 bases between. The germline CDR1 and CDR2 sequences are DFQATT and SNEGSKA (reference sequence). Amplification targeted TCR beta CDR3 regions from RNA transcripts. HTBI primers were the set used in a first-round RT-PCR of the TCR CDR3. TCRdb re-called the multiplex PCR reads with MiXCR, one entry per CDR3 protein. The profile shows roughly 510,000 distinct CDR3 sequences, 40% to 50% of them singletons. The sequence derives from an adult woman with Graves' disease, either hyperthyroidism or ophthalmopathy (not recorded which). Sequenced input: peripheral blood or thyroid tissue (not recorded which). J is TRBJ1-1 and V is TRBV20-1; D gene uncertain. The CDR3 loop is CSAFLPLNTEAFF. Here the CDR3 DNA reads TGCAGTGCCTTCTTACCTCTGAACACTGAAGCTTTCTTT.